Shown below are 4 T cell receptor beta chains from a single sample sequenced in a study of cytomegalovirus exposure and HLA in healthy donors. Both 60 Vbeta primers and 13 Jbeta primers went into the PCR. The table came from immunoSEQ multiplex PCR; TCRdb's copy has only in-frame clones and leaves some out. The sample lists 170,000 or so clones, roughly four fifths occurring once. The sample comprised PBMCs. Receptors were obtained from a woman in her 30s in good health and CMV-seronegative.

The rearrangement joins TRBV7-9 to TRBJ1-6; unclear D gene. Germline V gene data show CDR1 as SEHNR and CDR2 as FQNEAQ (reference sequence). The germline V and J ends were trimmed by 5 bases and 7 bases, with 6 bases remaining between them. The CDR3 has 12 residues. CDR3: CASSRVNSPLHF. CDR3 nucleotide sequence: TGTGCCAGCAGCCGGGTGAATTCACCCCTCCACTTT.

This clone was picked up one time. The chain couples TRBV5-1 to TRBJ2-2; D gene uncertain. From germline, CDR1 is SGHRS and CDR2 YFSETQ. With 0 bases removed from V and 5 bases from J, the gap between germline ends came to 5 bases. This CDR3 contains 13 residues. The CDR3 nucleotides are TGCGCCAGCAGCTTGGGAGCGACCGGGGAGCTGTTTTTT. This sequence encodes CASSLGATGELFF.

The chain uses TRBV6-5 and TRBJ1-2; D perhaps matches TRBD1 (5 bases). V dropped 2 bases and J dropped 6 bases, with 19 bases sitting between them. The CDR3 has 16 residues. Germline values: CDR1 MNHEY, CDR2 SVGAGI. CDR3 region: CASSYGIPAQGNGYTF. CDR3 coding DNA: TGTGCCAGCAGTTACGGGATTCCGGCTCAGGGAAATGGCTACACCTTC.

Concerning this clone: The junction and the germline gene differ at one end; a read error may be behind it. The chain combines TRBV7-9 with TRBJ1-1; D not resolved. The CDR3 spans 14 residues. CDR1 and CDR2 from the germline V gene are SEHNR and FQNEAQ (reference sequence). The CDR3 reads CSSSSREPPTEAFF. CDR3 nucleotides: TGTTCCAGCAGCAGCCGCGAACCCCCAACTGAAGCTTTCTTT.